The next 23 T cell receptor beta chains were all read from a single sample in a study of control samples from healthy donors and cancer patients. TCRdb's copy holds only in-frame clones and misses some; the assay was immunoSEQ multiplex PCR. The sample shows 90,000 to 150,000 clones, around 89% of them seen only once. Input material: blood. The source of these receptors is a man between 40 and 49 years old in good health.

In nucleotides, the CDR3 is TGTGCCAGCAGATCACTGGGGGGGCGGGACTATGGCTACACCTTC. This sequence encodes CASRSLGGRDYGYTF. The chain is built from TRBV6-5 and TRBJ1-2, with D possibly TRBD1 on 6 matching bases. The CDR3 runs to 15 residues. Deletions cut 6 bases from V and 3 bases from J, with 17 bases between. The V gene's germline CDR1 is MNHEY and CDR2 SVGAGI.

This clone was seen a single time. The chain recombines TRBV5-1 with TRBJ2-3; 8 bases agree with TRBD2. The CDR3 length is 17 residues. Germline lookup yields CDR1 SGHRS and CDR2 YFSETQ. V dropped 1 base and J dropped 8; count of bases not matched to a gene: 15. This CDR3 is CASSLIRAGGLPGTQYF. The CDR3 nucleotides are TGCGCCAGCAGCTTGATCCGCGCGGGGGGCCTTCCCGGTACGCAGTATTTT.

This clone came up once. V usage is TRBV6-1 and J usage is TRBJ2-7; 9 nucleotides line up with TRBD1. This CDR3 is 20 amino acids long. Losses at the gene ends were 1 base for V and 3 bases for J; bases not matched to a gene: 19. CDR1 is MNHNS and CDR2 is SASEGT in the germline V gene. In DNA form, the CDR3 reads TGTGCCAGCAGTGAAGTCGGCAGATTCGGATCGGGACAGGGAGGCTACGAGCAGTACTTC. It encodes CASSEVGRFGSGQGGYEQYF.

The chain is built from TRBV7-9 and TRBJ1-6, with 12 bases aligning to TRBD1. The ends lost 3 bases at V and 10 bases at J; junction bases unmatched: 4. Per germline, CDR1 SEHNR and CDR2 FQNEAQ (reference sequence). The CDR3 is 15 amino acids. CDR3 nucleotides: TGTGCCAGCAGCTTTTGGGACAGGGGGCTATCACCCCTCCACTTT. Its translation is CASSFWDRGLSPLHF.

The V gene is TRBV27, the J gene TRBJ1-1, with D perhaps TRBD1 (5 bases). V lost 2 bases and J lost 0, with 10 bases in between. Germline V gene data show CDR1 as MNHEY and CDR2 as SMNVEV (reference sequence). This CDR3 is built from 15 residues. The CDR3 nucleotides are TGTGCCAGCAGTTTACTTTCGGACATGAACACTGAAGCTTTCTTT. It translates to CASSLLSDMNTEAFF.

This rearrangement joins TRBV6-2 or TRBV6-3 to TRBJ2-3; TRBD1 might be the D (5 bases). V was trimmed by 5 bases and J by 5 bases, leaving 8 bases between them. The CDR3 consists of 12 residues. The germline V gene encodes CDR1 MNHEY and CDR2 SVGEGT. CDR3 sequence (DNA): TGTGCCAGCAGTAGGGGCCTAGATACGCAGTATTTT. Amino acids: CASSRGLDTQYF.

The rearrangement uses TRBV6-9 and TRBJ1-6; a possible D gene is TRBD1 (5 bases). Germline V gene lookup returns CDR1 MNHGY and CDR2 SVAAGI. CDR3 length: 14 amino acids. The V gene lost 0 bases and the J gene lost 7 bases, with 7 bases spanning the gap. CDR3 region: CASSYSDRNSPLHF. The CDR3, as DNA: TGTGCCAGCAGTTATTCTGACAGAAATTCACCCCTCCACTTT.

This chain uses TRBV27 with TRBJ2-3; D not certain. CDR3 length: 13 residues. V lost 3 bases and J 5 bases, leaving 9 bases between the germline ends. CDR1 is MNHEY, CDR2 SMNVEV, per germline (reference sequence). The CDR3: CASSLTDVDTQYF. In DNA, the CDR3 is TGTGCCAGCAGTTTGACCGACGTAGATACGCAGTATTTT.

This sequence joins TRBV25-1 and TRBJ1-3; D gene uncertain. Deletions cut 6 bases from V and 0 bases from J, with 6 bases between. Germline assignment: CDR1 MGHDK and CDR2 SYGVNS. The CDR3 is 13 amino acids. This CDR3 reads CASRENSGNTIYF. The CDR3, as DNA: TGTGCCAGCAGAGAAAACTCTGGAAACACCATATATTTT.

The chain joins TRBV24-1 to TRBJ2-3; the D gene is possibly TRBD2 (6 bases). The CDR3 is 13 amino acids. CDR1 is KGHDR and CDR2 is SFDVKD in the germline V gene. V gave up 4 bases and J gave up 3 bases, with 7 bases separating them. In DNA form, the CDR3 reads TGTGCCACCAGTGACGCGGGGACAGATACGCAGTATTTT. Translation gives CATSDAGTDTQYF.

The chain carries TRBV25-1 and TRBJ2-7; the match to TRBD1 covers 8 bases. The germline CDR1 and CDR2 sequences are MGHDK and SYGVNS. This CDR3 region has 15 residues. V gave up 4 bases and J gave up 3 bases; unmatched junction bases: 8. The CDR3 bases are TGTGCCAGCAGTGCCGGGACAGGCGGGTTCTACGAGCAGTACTTC. This encodes CASSAGTGGFYEQYF.

As DNA, the CDR3 is TGTGCCAGCAGCCCCGGGAAAGGCTATGGCTACACCTTC. As protein: CASSPGKGYGYTF. This sequence joins TRBV7-3 and TRBJ1-2; no clear D gene. The CDR3 consists of 13 residues. CDR1 is SGHTA, CDR2 FQGTGA, per germline. Trimming took 5 bases from V and 4 from J, leaving 11 bases between them.

The chain joins TRBV5-1 to TRBJ2-1; TRBD2 matches at 8 bases. Germline V lookup: CDR1 SGHRS, CDR2 YFSETQ. The length of the CDR3 is 15 residues. The ends lost 1 base at V and 5 bases at J; junction bases unmatched: 5. The DNA for the CDR3 is TGCGCCAGCAGCTTGAGTAGCGGGGTCAACAATGAGCAGTTCTTC. Encoded protein: CASSLSSGVNNEQFF.

Details on this clone: The sample holds other DNA sequences that translate to the same CDR3. The chain couples TRBV18 to TRBJ2-1, with 14 positions matching TRBD2. J lost 5 bases, V lost 3 bases, and 0 bases had no gene match. The V gene's germline CDR1 is KGHSH and CDR2 LQKENI. This CDR3 comprises 15 residues. CDR3 coding DNA: TGTGCCAGCTCACCGGGACTAGCGGGGGACAATGAGCAGTTCTTC. Protein product: CASSPGLAGDNEQFF.

J is TRBJ1-1 and V is TRBV7-9, with D maybe TRBD1 (5 bases). V was pared by 2 bases and J by 5 bases, with 12 bases between. Germline V gene data show CDR1 as SEHNR and CDR2 as FQNEAQ (reference sequence). CDR3 length equals 14 residues. The DNA of the CDR3 is TGTGCCAGCAGCTTAAAGGGGCGGGAAACTGAAGCTTTCTTT. As protein: CASSLKGRETEAFF. Full variable domain (remainder filled in from reference TRBV7-9 and TRBJ1-1): DTGVSQNPRHKITKRGQNVTFRCDPISEHNRLYWYRQTLGQGPEFLTYFQNEAQLEKSRLLSDRFSAERPKGSFSTLEIQRTEQGDSAMYLCASSLKGRETEAFFGQGTRLTVV.

The chain combines TRBV5-1 with TRBJ1-1, with 7 nucleotides matching TRBD1. This CDR3 has 14 amino acids. V shed 3 bases and J 5 bases; nucleotides not matched to a gene: 7. Germline-derived CDR1 and CDR2 are SGHRS and YFSETQ. The CDR3 reads CASSSITGVTEAFF. In DNA form, the CDR3 reads TGCGCCAGCAGCTCGATTACAGGGGTGACTGAAGCTTTCTTT.

J is TRBJ1-2 and V is TRBV28, with D possibly TRBD1 on 5 matching bases. CDR1 is MDHEN and CDR2 is SYDVKM in the germline V gene. The CDR3 totals 16 residues. V was trimmed by 1 base and J by 0 bases, leaving 12 bases between them. The CDR3 DNA reads TGTGCCAGCAGTTTATACTCGCAGGGTGCTAACTATGGCTACACCTTC. Its protein is CASSLYSQGANYGYTF.

The chain is built from TRBV25-1 and TRBJ2-1; D gene ambiguous. Germline V CDR1 and CDR2: MGHDK, SYGVNS. The V and J ends lost 3 bases and 14 bases respectively, with 14 bases between them. The CDR3 contains 12 residues. In DNA form, the CDR3 reads TGTGCCAGCAGTGACCGATCCTCCCGGGAGTTCTTC. Its translation: CASSDRSSREFF.

The chain has TRBV30 and TRBJ1-2; TRBD1 aligns across 10 bases. With V trimmed by 2 bases and J by 4 bases, 10 bases remained unmatched. This CDR3 has 16 residues. Germline CDR1 is GTSNPN and CDR2 is SVGIG (reference sequence). CDR3 coding DNA: TGTGCCTGGAGTCTCCCCCGGACAGGGGGGGGCTATGGCTACACCTTC. Translated, it gives CAWSLPRTGGGYGYTF. The full variable domain, rest sourced from reference TRBV30 and TRBJ1-2, is SQTIHQWPATLVQPVGSPLSLECTVEGTSNPNLYWYRQAAGRGLQLLFYSVGIGQISSEVPQNLSASRPQDRQFILSSKKLLLSDSGFYLCAWSLPRTGGGYGYTFGSGTRLTVV.

The chain combines TRBV12-3 or TRBV12-4 with TRBJ1-2; D call uncertain. V was shortened by 6 bases and J by 5 bases, with 13 bases between the two germline ends. The CDR3 is 13 amino acids. CDR3 protein: CASRDGLSYGYTF. The CDR3 coding sequence is TGTGCCAGCAGGGACGGTCTGAGTTATGGCTACACCTTC.

The chain employs TRBV7-3 and TRBJ1-5; 9 bases map to TRBD1. Trimming at V came to 5 bases and at J to 2 bases, leaving 13 bases not matched to a gene. In germline, CDR1 is SGHTA, CDR2 FQGTGA. This CDR3 contains 18 residues. In DNA, the CDR3 is TGTGCCAGCAGCCAAGAAGACAGGGGGAAGGGAGGCAATCAGCCCCAGCATTTT. Amino acid sequence: CASSQEDRGKGGNQPQHF.

This sequence joins TRBV13 and TRBJ2-3; D perhaps matches TRBD1 (6 bases). Germline V gene data show CDR1 as PRHDT and CDR2 as FYEKMQ (reference sequence). The CDR3 is 11 residues long. The ends were cut back, 8 bases at V and 5 bases at J, with 8 bases in the middle. The DNA of the CDR3 is TGTGCCAGCGGGGGCATAGATACGCAGTATTTT. It yields the protein CASGGIDTQYF.

This chain connects TRBV6-6 to TRBJ2-2; D is possibly TRBD2 (5 bases). This CDR3 has 14 residues. Germline V gene data show CDR1 as MNHNY and CDR2 as SVGAGI (reference sequence). V lost 4 bases and J lost 0, with 6 bases in between. CDR3 nucleotide sequence: TGTGCCAGCAGTTCGGACTCGAACACCGGGGAGCTGTTTTTT. Translating gives CASSSDSNTGELFF.